This passage covers 32 T cell receptor beta chains from one sample sequenced in a study of molecular identifiers for immune sequencing clone quantification. TCRdb recomputed calls from the PCR reads with MiXCR, one row per CDR3 protein. The table includes 62,000 or so distinct CDR3 sequences, around 18% detected once. The sequenced material came from naive CD8+ T cells from blood, with Jurkat cell RNA spiked in. Indicated subset: FACS-sorted CD8+CD4-CCR7+CD45RA+ naive T cells. These TCRs come from a human donor in good health. Some libraries in this study had Jurkat cell RNA spiked in.

This clonotype was seen at least ten times. This rearrangement joins TRBV6-2 or TRBV6-3 to TRBJ2-1, with D hard to call. The CDR3 is 15 residues long. Germline assignment: CDR1 MNHEY and CDR2 SVGEGT. With 3 bases removed from V and 2 bases from J, the gap between germline ends came to 11 bases. The CDR3 loop reads CASSYLRPPYNEQFF. Here the CDR3 DNA reads TGTGCCAGCAGTTATTTACGACCCCCCTACAATGAGCAGTTCTTC.

This clonotype was found many times. This chain links TRBV10-3 with TRBJ2-1; 7 bases are a match to TRBD2. There are 14 residues in the CDR3. After removal of 3 bases from V and 13 bases from J, the junction contained 12 bases not matched to a gene. CDR1 is ENHRY and CDR2 is SYGVKD in the germline V gene. CDR3 sequence (DNA): TGTGCCATCAGTGAACCTGGGGGGGACTACTCTCAGTTCTTC. The encoded protein is CAISEPGGDYSQFF.

This clonotype was observed many times. The genes are TRBV13 and TRBJ2-3; maybe TRBD2 (5 bases). Trimming took 5 bases from V and 0 from J, leaving 15 bases between them. CDR3 length: 16 residues. Germline V gene lookup returns CDR1 PRHDT and CDR2 FYEKMQ (reference sequence). CDR3 amino acids: CASSLPGRLSTDTQYF. The DNA for the CDR3 is TGTGCCAGCAGCCTCCCGGGAAGGCTCAGCACAGATACGCAGTATTTT.

This clonotype was detected only a few times. A much more abundant neighbour one base away suggests this may be a read error. This chain links TRBV4-3 with TRBJ2-7; a possible D gene is TRBD1 (6 bases). The CDR3 is 15 amino acids. CDR1 is LGHNA and CDR2 is YSLEER in the germline V gene. The CDR3 DNA reads TGCGCCAGCAGCCAAGATAGGGGGACACACTACGAGCTGTACTTC. This sequence encodes CASSQDRGTHYELYF.

A few counts support this clonotype. The chain has TRBV9 and TRBJ2-2; 10 bases agree with TRBD2. This CDR3 is 16 amino acids long. Losses at the gene ends were 0 bases for V and 6 bases for J; bases not matched to a gene: 5. Germline CDR1 reads SGDLS; CDR2 reads YYNGEE. In DNA form, the CDR3 reads TGTGCCAGCAGCGTAGTTGAAGCGGGAGGGCCCGGGGAGCTGTTTTTT. Protein: CASSVVEAGGPGELFF.

This clonotype was recorded a few times. This chain joins TRBV7-9 and TRBJ2-7, with a tentative D call TRBD2 (5 bases). This CDR3 is built from 14 residues. Germline-derived CDR1 and CDR2 are SEHNR and FQNEAQ (reference sequence). The V and J ends lost 1 base and 1 base respectively, with 8 bases between them. In DNA form, the CDR3 reads TGTGCCAGCAGCTTAGTTGCGGGTTCCTACGAGCAGTACTTC. This codes for CASSLVAGSYEQYF.

This clonotype was observed a handful of times. This chain uses TRBV7-8 with TRBJ1-5; no reliable D call. The CDR3 has 15 amino acids. V was cut by 5 bases and J by 0 bases, with 11 bases left in between. CDR1 is SGHVS, CDR2 FQNEAQ, per germline. The CDR3, as DNA: TGTGCCAGCAGCCCGAAAGTTGGTAGCAATCAGCCCCAGCATTTT. Its protein is CASSPKVGSNQPQHF.

A few counts support this clonotype. The V gene is TRBV24-1, the J gene TRBJ2-1; 7 bases match TRBD2. There are 14 residues in the CDR3. Per germline, CDR1 KGHDR and CDR2 SFDVKD. The V segment lost 6 bases and the J segment 0 bases; nucleotides outside the gene matches: 1. The CDR3: CATSRGSSYNEQFF. CDR3 coding DNA: TGTGCCACCAGTCGCGGGAGCTCCTACAATGAGCAGTTCTTC.

The chain joins TRBV3-1 to TRBJ2-3, with 8 bases aligning to TRBD2. Trimming removed 2 bases from V and 2 bases from J; junction bases left unmatched: 6. The germline V gene encodes CDR1 LGHDT and CDR2 YNNKEL (reference sequence). The length of the CDR3 is 16 residues. The CDR3 region has the DNA TGTGCCAGCAGCCAACTGGCGGGAGGACCCACAGATACGCAGTATTTT. Translating gives CASSQLAGGPTDTQYF.

This clonotype was found many times. V usage is TRBV7-9 and J usage is TRBJ2-7; maybe TRBD1 (6 bases). The CDR3 is 17 residues long. The V gene lost 3 bases and the J gene lost 4 bases, with 22 bases spanning the gap. Germline values: CDR1 SEHNR, CDR2 FQNEAQ (reference sequence). CDR3 sequence (DNA): TGTGCCAGCAGCTTCCCCCGGCAGGGGCCCAAAAAGTACGAGCAGTACTTC. It yields the protein CASSFPRQGPKKYEQYF.

This clonotype showed up many times. In nucleotides, the CDR3 is TGCAGTGCTAGTCGCGGGAGGAGCGGCTACGAGCAGTACTTC. Its protein product is CSASRGRSGYEQYF. This chain joins TRBV20-1 and TRBJ2-7; TRBD2 matches at 8 bases. The V and J ends lost 3 bases and 3 bases, in that order; junction bases with no gene match: 7. The germline V gene encodes CDR1 DFQATT and CDR2 SNEGSKA (reference sequence). The CDR3 is made up of 14 amino acids.

The V and J genes are TRBV20-1 and TRBJ2-1; 8 bases map to TRBD2. The CDR3 sequence is 15 residues long. CDR1 and CDR2 from the germline V gene are DFQATT and SNEGSKA (reference sequence). V shed 0 bases, J shed 4 bases, and the junction held 5 bases outside the gene matches. The CDR3 loop reads CSARDTSGPYNEQFF. The CDR3 coding sequence is TGCAGTGCTAGAGATACTAGCGGACCTTACAATGAGCAGTTCTTC.

The sample holds many counts of this clonotype. The rearrangement joins TRBV13 to TRBJ2-7, with 8 bases identical to TRBD2. The V segment lost 1 base and the J segment 5 bases; nucleotides outside the gene matches: 1. Looked up from germline, CDR1 is PRHDT and CDR2 is FYEKMQ (reference sequence). This CDR3 spans 13 amino acids. CDR3 residues: CASSLVTSDEQYF. The DNA for the CDR3 is TGTGCCAGCAGCTTAGTGACTAGCGACGAGCAGTACTTC.

This clonotype was seen ten or more times. The V call is TRBV7-8, the J call TRBJ2-3; 9 bases map to TRBD2. The CDR3 contains 18 residues. The V gene end was trimmed by 2 bases and the J gene end by 1 base; junction bases not matched to a gene: 10. The V gene's germline CDR1 is SGHVS and CDR2 FQNEAQ. The CDR3 reads CASSLSWGLAGRTDTQYF. CDR3 sequence (DNA): TGTGCCAGCAGCTTATCCTGGGGGCTAGCGGGACGCACAGATACGCAGTATTTT.

This clonotype came up many times. J is TRBJ1-5 and V is TRBV4-2; no clear D gene. CDR1 is LGHNA and CDR2 is YNFKEQ in the germline V gene. Trimming removed 0 bases at V and 4 bases at J, with 13 bases between. CDR3 length: 16 amino acids. The CDR3 region has the DNA TGTGCCAGCAGCCAAGATTATATCGGGGAAAATCAGCCCCAGCATTTT. Translation: CASSQDYIGENQPQHF.

This clonotype was picked up a small number of times. The chain carries TRBV19 and TRBJ1-1, with D unclear. Trimming cost V 3 bases and J 1 base, with 21 bases left between them. This CDR3 has 18 amino acids. Germline values: CDR1 LNHDA, CDR2 SQIVND (reference sequence). The CDR3 sequence: CASSIGPATASSNTEAFF. CDR3 coding DNA: TGTGCCAGTAGTATTGGCCCGGCCACTGCTAGCTCGAACACTGAAGCTTTCTTT.

The rearrangement links TRBV5-6 to TRBJ1-5; 7 bases are a match to TRBD1. The CDR3 loop spans 14 amino acids. CDR1 and CDR2 from the germline V gene are SGHDT and YYEEEE. The ends lost 5 bases at V and 5 bases at J; junction bases unmatched: 7. DNA for the CDR3: TGTGCCAGCAGTCCCGAGCAGGGGGATCAGCCCCAGCATTTT. Its protein product is CASSPEQGDQPQHF.

This clonotype was observed at least ten times. The chain carries TRBV20-1 and TRBJ1-1; D is undetermined. The CDR3 is 13 residues long. V lost 6 bases and J lost 5, with 16 bases in between. Germline V CDR1 and CDR2: DFQATT, SNEGSKA (reference sequence). For the CDR3, the DNA is TGCAGTGCCACCCCCTATACGGGAACTGAAGCTTTCTTT. Translation: CSATPYTGTEAFF.

This chain joins TRBV11-3 and TRBJ2-5; the D call may be TRBD1 or TRBD2 (6 bases each). V was trimmed by 5 bases and J by 5 bases, leaving 18 bases between them. The germline gives CDR1 SGHNT, CDR2 YENEEA. The CDR3 covers 15 residues. The CDR3 sequence: CASSRRGRWDETQYF. In nucleotides, the CDR3 is TGTGCCAGCAGCCGCCGGGGGCGGTGGGATGAGACCCAGTACTTC.

For this clonotype: A single base separates this from a much larger clone, so it may be a read error. This rearrangement joins TRBV2 to TRBJ1-1; TRBD1 aligns across 7 bases. The J segment lost 3 bases and the V segment lost 8 bases, leaving 12 bases of the junction unmatched. Germline lookup yields CDR1 SNHLY and CDR2 FYNNEI. The CDR3 covers 15 residues. The CDR3 protein is CASFRPGGLDTEAFF. The CDR3, as DNA: TGTGCCAGCTTCAGGCCAGGGGGACTGGACACTGAAGCTTTCTTT.

This rearrangement joins TRBV12-3 or TRBV12-4 to TRBJ2-5; TRBD1 matches at 10 bases. This CDR3 spans 15 amino acids. J gave up 5 bases and V 5 bases, and 8 bases lay outside the gene matches. CDR3 bases: TGTGCCAGCAGTCCGCCGGGACAGGGGAGGGAGACCCAGTACTTC. Its translation is CASSPPGQGRETQYF.

About this clonotype itself: A single base separates this from a much larger clone, so it may be a read error. The V gene is TRBV28, the J gene TRBJ2-1, with D uncertain. The V gene lost 8 bases and the J gene lost 9 bases, with 8 bases spanning the gap. This CDR3 spans 10 amino acids. The germline CDR1 and CDR2 sequences are MDHEN and SYDVKM. As DNA, the CDR3 is TGTGCCAGCGGTCACACTGAGCAGTTCTTC. Encoded protein: CASGHTEQFF.

This clonotype was counted only a few times. The CDR3 spells CASSLYSSYNEQFF. In nucleotides, the CDR3 is TGTGCCAGCAGTTTATATAGCTCCTACAATGAGCAGTTCTTC. The V gene is TRBV12-3 or TRBV12-4, the J gene TRBJ2-1; D is ambiguous. There are 14 residues in the CDR3. Trimming pared 2 bases from V and 0 bases from J, leaving 5 bases between.

This clonotype was detected ten times or more. The chain joins TRBV3-1 to TRBJ1-1; D is possibly TRBD1 (5 bases). Trimming left V 3 bases short and J 1 base short, with 12 bases between. The CDR3 consists of 15 residues. The germline V gene has CDR1 LGHDT and CDR2 YNNKEL (reference sequence). The CDR3: CASSHEGRGNTEAFF. CDR3 sequence (DNA): TGTGCCAGCAGCCACGAGGGACGAGGGAACACTGAAGCTTTCTTT.

The sample holds one count of this clonotype. A much larger clone lies one base from this, so it may be a read error. V is TRBV7-9 and J is TRBJ2-7, with 8 bases matching TRBD1. Looked up from germline, CDR1 is SEHNR and CDR2 is FQNEAQ (reference sequence). The CDR3 runs 13 residues. In DNA, the CDR3 is TGTGCCAGCAGTCCGGACAGGGAATACGAGCGGTACTTC. Protein: CASSPDREYERYF.

Ten or more counts support this clonotype. The V and J genes are TRBV4-1 and TRBJ2-7; 12 positions agree with TRBD2. In germline, CDR1 is MGHRA, CDR2 YSYEKL. The V segment lost 4 bases and the J segment 4 bases; nucleotides outside the gene matches: 5. The CDR3 has 15 residues. The CDR3 here is CASSLLAGGGYEQYF. The CDR3 DNA reads as TGCGCCAGCAGCCTCCTAGCGGGAGGGGGGTACGAGCAGTACTTC.

The V gene is TRBV29-1, the J gene TRBJ1-3; D might be TRBD1 (6 bases). This CDR3 is 14 amino acids long. Germline CDR1 and CDR2: SQVTM and ANQGSEA. V was cut by 3 bases and J by 4 bases, with 13 bases left in between. CDR3 residues: CSVDPGTSGNTIYF. For the CDR3, the DNA is TGCAGCGTTGACCCCGGGACAAGCGGAAACACCATATATTTT.

The table lists this clonotype with many counts. This chain connects TRBV13 to TRBJ2-5; TRBD2 matches 12 bases. This CDR3 is 15 amino acids long. Unmatched junction bases numbered 3, after V lost 5 bases and J lost 2 bases. CDR1 and CDR2 from the germline V gene are PRHDT and FYEKMQ (reference sequence). In DNA, the CDR3 is TGTGCCAGCAGCGATGGGACTAGCGGGCAAGAGACCCAGTACTTC. This codes for CASSDGTSGQETQYF.

This clonotype appeared a few times. This could be a read error, since a much larger clone is one nucleotide away. The chain joins TRBV11-2 to TRBJ2-1, with 11 bases aligning to TRBD2. The V gene end was trimmed by 5 bases and the J gene end by 12 bases; junction bases not matched to a gene: 12. The germline V gene has CDR1 SGHAT and CDR2 FQNNGV. This CDR3 contains 15 residues. The CDR3 coding sequence is TGTGCCAGCAGCCCAACGGGACTAGCGGTTGTAGGGCAGTTCTTC. Its protein is CASSPTGLAVVGQFF. The variable domain in full, completed from reference TRBV11-2 and TRBJ2-1, reads EAGVAQSPRYKIIEKRQSVAFWCNPISGHATLYWYQQILGQGPKLLIQFQNNGVVDDSQLPKDRFSAERLKGVDSTLKIQPAKLEDSAVYLCASSPTGLAVVGQFFGPGTRLTVL.

This clonotype showed up many times. The CDR3 spells CAWSGGREKLFF. The CDR3 bases are TGTGCCTGGAGTGGCGGCAGGGAAAAACTGTTTTTT. The V call is TRBV30, the J call TRBJ1-4; no firm D call. V dropped 1 base and J dropped 8 bases, with 8 bases sitting between them. There are 12 residues in the CDR3. Germline values: CDR1 GTSNPN, CDR2 SVGIG (reference sequence).

On this clonotype itself: An end of the junction does not agree with germline; a read error may underlie this. The genes are TRBV27 and TRBJ2-1; 7 bases agree with TRBD1. Germline values: CDR1 MNHEY, CDR2 SMNVEV (reference sequence). This CDR3 region has 12 residues. This chain's CDR3 is CASSLLQGDRVF. In DNA, the CDR3 is TGTGCCAGCAGTCTCCTACAGGGCGACAGGGTCTTC.

To note about this clonotype: This could be a read error, since a much larger clone is one nucleotide away. The chain recombines TRBV6-5 with TRBJ2-5, with a weak D call TRBD2 (6 bases). The V gene's germline CDR1 is MNHEY and CDR2 SVGAGI. CDR3 length equals 15 residues. CDR3 bases: TGTGCCAGCAGTTCCTGGACTACCCCGGGGGAGACCCGGTACTTC. Its protein product is CASSSWTTPGETRYF.